This T cell receptor (beta chain) was obtained from a study of identical twins. The study's findings and limits: Low generation-probability sequences were in excess among twin-shared out-of-frame alpha sequences.

The cDNA had a unique molecular identifier and a template-switch universal primer site. TCRdb re-analysed the 5' RACE reads in MiXCR, keeping a single row per CDR3 protein. This sample has under 1 million distinct CDR3 sequences, with 9% to 15% found just once. A word on this clonotype: What it recognizes is unknown.

Separately, the same data were catalogued under a study of yellow fever vaccine responses in identical twins.

What was sequenced was PBMCs. The clonotype was recovered from a woman aged 18 to 35 in good health.

The CDR3 spells CASSQDRLAGNTGELFF. The CDR3 DNA sequence: TGTGCCAGCAGCCAAGATCGGCTAGCGGGGAACACCGGGGAGCTGTTTTTT. The chain uses TRBV3-1 and TRBJ2-2; TRBD2 aligns across 8 bases. With 0 bases clipped from V and 1 base from J, the junction kept 4 bases outside the gene matches. CDR1 LGHDT and CDR2 YNNKEL come from the germline V gene (reference sequence). This CDR3 is built from 17 residues. Using reference TRBV3-1 and TRBJ2-2 for the parts outside the CDR3, the full variable domain is DTAVSQTPKYLVTQMGNDKSIKCEQNLGHDTMYWYKQDSKKFLKIMFSYNNKELIINETVPNRFSPKSPDKAHLNLHINSLELGDSAVYFCASSQDRLAGNTGELFFGEGSRLTVL.